This T cell receptor beta chain derives from a study of OX40 agonist ivuxolimab in advanced cancers. This CDR3 is 15 amino acids long. The ends were cut back, 0 bases at V and 6 bases at J, with 11 bases in the middle. Per germline, CDR1 MNHEY and CDR2 SMNVEV (reference sequence). Only in-frame clones appear in the TCRdb table, and some are missing; sequencing was by immunoSEQ multiplex PCR. The table has more than 40,000 clones, around 90% seen once. This sequence was found in an adult with an advanced solid tumor such as melanoma, head and neck, liver or kidney cancer. This sample comprised CD4+ or CD8+ T cells sorted from blood, obtained in a trial of the OX40 agonist ivuxolimab. The V gene is TRBV27, the J gene TRBJ2-2; D is ambiguous. In DNA form, the CDR3 reads TGTGCCAGCAGTTTATCGCCACGGTTCGCCGGGGAGCTGTTTTTT. It translates to CASSLSPRFAGELFF.